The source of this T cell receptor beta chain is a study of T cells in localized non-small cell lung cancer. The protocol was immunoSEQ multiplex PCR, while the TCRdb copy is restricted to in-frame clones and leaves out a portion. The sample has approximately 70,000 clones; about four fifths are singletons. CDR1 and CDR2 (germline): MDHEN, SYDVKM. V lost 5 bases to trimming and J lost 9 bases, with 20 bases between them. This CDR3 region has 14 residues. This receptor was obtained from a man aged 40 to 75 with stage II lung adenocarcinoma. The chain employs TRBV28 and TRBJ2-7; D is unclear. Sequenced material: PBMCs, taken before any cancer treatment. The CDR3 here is CASSLNGRALGQYF. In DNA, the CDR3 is TGTGCCAGCAGTCTAAATGGACGGGCCCTAGGGCAGTACTTC.